The clone carrying this TCR beta chain came up a few times. No antigen is known for it. One junction end disagrees with the germline gene, perhaps due to a read error. TCRdb passed the 5' RACE reads through MiXCR, listing each CDR3 protein once. The table lists some 760,000 distinct CDR3 sequences, 15% to 20% of them singletons, with about an eighth in the top ten. The sample is drawn from a study of identical twins. Study results and limitations: Not following the same donors, the study drew its conclusions from cross-sectional statistical analysis.

The germline gives CDR1 MNHNS, CDR2 SASEGT. There are 15 residues in the CDR3. This sample also belongs to another study, concerning T cells expressing NK-cell markers.

The receptor was derived from a woman aged 18-30 years in good health. Sequencing used PBMCs. The chain combines TRBV6-1 with TRBJ2-3, with a possible D match to TRBD2 (6 bases). The CDR3 bases are TGTGCCAGCACTGAAAAGCGGGCCAGCACAGATACGCAGTATTTT. Amino acids: CASTEKRASTDTQYF.